This T cell receptor beta chain was observed in a study of T-cell memory formation after mild COVID-19. Study details: TCR clusters showed largely donor specificity.

General study points: CD4+ clones that contracted lay mainly in CM and EM; CD8+ ones lay in EMRA.

Constant-segment primers and 5'RACE yielded cDNA libraries for TCR alpha and TCR beta, each carrying sample barcodes and UMIs. TCRdb independently ran MiXCR on the 5' RACE reads; one entry per CDR3 protein. The sample yields 550,000 to 600,000 distinct CDR3 sequences, roughly 22% seen once. This clonotype was seen only once. Antigen: not known. Germline assignment: CDR1 KGHSH and CDR2 LQKENI. V shed 4 bases and J shed 0 bases, with 22 bases lying between them. The CDR3 contains 20 residues. This rearrangement joins TRBV18 to TRBJ2-6; tentatively, D is TRBD1 (5 bases). The receptor was isolated from an adult woman who had mild COVID-19 (a few samples of this study predate the infection). Cell type and time point are not known. The sequencing sample was made of PBMCs or a T cell subset sorted from them (not recorded which). This CDR3 is CASSLLLVRAGYSGANVLTF. CDR3 bases: TGTGCCAGCTCACTACTCCTCGTCCGGGCAGGGTACTCTGGGGCCAACGTCCTGACTTTC.